These 30 T cell receptor beta chains were all obtained from the same sample, sequenced in a study of blood T cell repertoires in COVID-19. Repertoires were generated with immunoSEQ multiplex PCR, while TCRdb's copy carries only in-frame clones and drops some. The table lists some 270,000 clones, around 85% of them singletons, with about 1% in the top ten. The sample comprised peripheral blood. These receptors all stem from a human donor with COVID-19, enrolled during active disease. The donor label of this sample is uncertain.

This rearrangement joins TRBV5-4 to TRBJ2-7; 10 positions agree with TRBD2. Germline loops: CDR1 SGHNT, CDR2 YYREEE (reference sequence). The CDR3 length is 16 residues. Trimming at V came to 0 bases and at J to 1 base, leaving 4 bases not matched to a gene. The CDR3 loop reads CASSLEASGRSYEQYF. The CDR3 nucleotides are TGTGCCAGCAGCTTGGAGGCTAGCGGGAGATCCTACGAGCAGTACTTC.

The rearrangement joins TRBV2 to TRBJ1-5, with 7 positions matching TRBD1. Germline CDR1 and CDR2: SNHLY and FYNNEI. Trimming removed 2 bases from V and 6 bases from J; junction bases left unmatched: 7. CDR3 length equals 15 residues. CDR3: CASSESSGGSQPQHF. The CDR3 DNA is TGTGCCAGCAGTGAATCCTCAGGGGGGAGTCAGCCCCAGCATTTT.

CDR3 bases: TGTGCCTGGAGTGTAAGGGGCCAAGGGAACGAGCAGTACTTC. Translating it yields CAWSVRGQGNEQYF. This chain uses TRBV30 with TRBJ2-7; a possible D gene is TRBD1 (5 bases). Germline CDR1 GTSNPN, CDR2 SVGIG (reference sequence). V was shortened by 0 bases and J by 5 bases, with 14 bases between the two germline ends. The CDR3 contains 14 residues.

This clone was counted once. The chain joins TRBV7-2 to TRBJ2-7, with TRBD2 as a possible D gene (5 bases). The V and J ends lost 2 bases and 5 bases respectively, with 13 bases between them. This CDR3 has 14 residues. Per the germline V gene, CDR1 is SGHTA and CDR2 is FQGNSA. CDR3 amino acids: CASSLSGVIDEQYF. The CDR3 coding sequence is TGTGCCAGCAGCTTATCCGGGGTAATCGACGAGCAGTACTTC.

The gene calls are TRBV25-1 and TRBJ1-6; D ambiguous. There are 14 residues in the CDR3. The V end lost 6 bases, the J end lost 9 bases, and 15 bases lay between the germline ends. Germline assignment: CDR1 MGHDK and CDR2 SYGVNS. For the CDR3, the DNA is TGTGCCAGCAGCCAGGTAGATCGGGGTTCACCCCTCCACTTT. Protein: CASSQVDRGSPLHF.

This clone was observed once. The gene calls are TRBV30 and TRBJ1-5; D remains ambiguous. Trimming removed 1 base from V and 7 bases from J, with 8 bases in between. This CDR3 region has 12 residues. The germline gives CDR1 GTSNPN, CDR2 SVGIG (reference sequence). DNA for the CDR3: TGTGCCTGGAGTGAGGGAGGACAGCCCCAGCATTTT. Translating it yields CAWSEGGQPQHF. Complete variable domain (other parts from reference TRBV30 and TRBJ1-5): SQTIHQWPATLVQPVGSPLSLECTVEGTSNPNLYWYRQAAGRGLQLLFYSVGIGQISSEVPQNLSASRPQDRQFILSSKKLLLSDSGFYLCAWSEGGQPQHFGDGTRLSIL.

Only one count was recorded for this clone. V is TRBV18 and J is TRBJ1-3; a weak D match, TRBD1 (5 bases). Germline CDR1 KGHSH, CDR2 LQKENI. The length of the CDR3 is 17 residues. Trimming cost V 1 base and J 2 bases, with 15 bases left between them. CDR3 amino acids: CASSPRGHAETGNTIYF. The CDR3 nucleotides are TGTGCCAGCTCACCACGGGGCCATGCGGAGACTGGAAACACCATATATTTT.

The J gene is TRBJ1-5, the V gene TRBV29-1; perhaps TRBD1 as D (5 bases). Germline values: CDR1 SQVTM, CDR2 ANQGSEA. CDR3 length: 13 amino acids. Trimming stripped 6 bases from V and 7 bases from J, with 16 bases between. The CDR3 sequence: CSVVPGLGQPQHF. The CDR3 DNA reads TGCAGCGTCGTTCCAGGGCTGGGACAGCCCCAGCATTTT.

V gene TRBV5-1 combines with J gene TRBJ1-5, with 7 positions matching TRBD1. With 4 bases clipped from V and 7 bases from J, the junction kept 14 bases outside the gene matches. Germline-derived CDR1 and CDR2 are SGHRS and YFSETQ. This CDR3 has 16 residues. The CDR3 protein is CASSEGAGLRTQPQHF. The CDR3 nucleotides read TGCGCCAGCAGCGAGGGGGCCGGGCTACGAACACAGCCCCAGCATTTT.

The gene calls are TRBV28 and TRBJ2-7, with D tentatively TRBD1 (6 bases). Trimming stripped 7 bases from V and 4 bases from J, with 14 bases between. CDR1 and CDR2 (germline): MDHEN, SYDVKM. CDR3 size: 13 residues. CDR3 residues: CASTEGGEYEQYF. The CDR3 nucleotides are TGTGCCAGCACCGAAGGGGGAGAATACGAGCAGTACTTC.

V and J are TRBV5-4 and TRBJ2-5, with a weak D call TRBD1 (6 bases). The CDR3 totals 14 residues. V was pared by 2 bases and J by 5 bases, with 13 bases between. The germline V gene encodes CDR1 SGHNT and CDR2 YYREEE (reference sequence). This chain's CDR3 is CASSFQGSHETQYF. The CDR3, as DNA: TGTGCCAGCAGCTTTCAGGGGTCGCACGAGACCCAGTACTTC.

Of note for this clone: This sample also contains other DNA sequences that code for the same CDR3. In DNA, the CDR3 is TGTGCCAGCAGCCCGCCGGGACAGGCTTATGGCTACACCTTC. Its protein is CASSPPGQAYGYTF. The chain has TRBV7-9 and TRBJ1-2, with 8 bases that match TRBD1. The germline V gene has CDR1 SEHNR and CDR2 FQNEAQ (reference sequence). This CDR3 has 14 residues. The trim removed 5 bases at V and 5 bases at J, leaving 7 bases unmatched.

This chain connects TRBV19 to TRBJ1-5, with 8 bases fitting TRBD1. CDR3 length: 16 residues. V shed 5 bases and J 3 bases; nucleotides not matched to a gene: 9. CDR1 LNHDA and CDR2 SQIVND come from the germline V gene (reference sequence). DNA of the CDR3: TGTGCCAGTAGTGCCCAGACAGGGGCTCCCAATCAGCCCCAGCATTTT. Its translation is CASSAQTGAPNQPQHF.

In the case of this clone: Other DNA sequences from this sample encode an identical CDR3 as well. This sequence joins TRBV7-9 and TRBJ2-1; 10 bases fit TRBD2. Germline V gene sequence: CDR1 SEHNR, CDR2 FQNEAQ (reference sequence). V shed 3 bases and J 8 bases; nucleotides not matched to a gene: 7. The CDR3 sequence is 15 residues long. The chain's CDR3 is CASSFRTSGRDEQFF. The DNA of the CDR3 is TGTGCCAGCAGCTTCAGGACTAGCGGACGAGATGAGCAGTTCTTC.

This clone was counted a few times. The gene calls are TRBV12-3 or TRBV12-4 and TRBJ2-3; D gene uncertain. V was cut by 6 bases and J by 2 bases, with 6 bases left in between. The CDR3 covers 12 residues. CDR3 bases: TGTGCCAGCAGCAAAATCACAGATACGCAGTATTTT. Translation: CASSKITDTQYF.

V usage is TRBV11-2 and J usage is TRBJ1-2; possibly TRBD1 for D (6 bases). Trimming removed 5 bases from V and 4 bases from J, with 14 bases in between. Looked up from germline, CDR1 is SGHAT and CDR2 is FQNNGV. The CDR3 has 14 amino acids. The CDR3 reads CASSAHRELYGYTF. CDR3 DNA: TGTGCCAGCAGCGCACACAGGGAACTCTATGGCTACACCTTC. Combining the CDR3 with reference TRBV11-2 and TRBJ1-2 gives the whole variable domain EAGVAQSPRYKIIEKRQSVAFWCNPISGHATLYWYQQILGQGPKLLIQFQNNGVVDDSQLPKDRFSAERLKGVDSTLKIQPAKLEDSAVYLCASSAHRELYGYTFGSGTRLTVV.

This chain connects TRBV30 to TRBJ1-1; D remains ambiguous. The CDR3 has 13 amino acids. Per the germline V gene, CDR1 is GTSNPN and CDR2 is SVGIG (reference sequence). The V gene lost 7 bases and the J gene lost 0 bases, with 12 bases spanning the gap. This CDR3 is CASKLFMNTEAFF. The CDR3 nucleotides read TGTGCCTCCAAGCTTTTCATGAACACTGAAGCTTTCTTT.

The V and J genes are TRBV9 and TRBJ1-1; D ambiguous. Germline loops: CDR1 SGDLS, CDR2 YYNGEE. This CDR3 spans 14 amino acids. With 0 bases removed from V and 5 bases from J, the gap between germline ends came to 11 bases. CDR3 amino acids: CASSVGTAWTEAFF. The CDR3 region has the DNA TGTGCCAGCAGCGTAGGCACAGCATGGACTGAAGCTTTCTTT.

This chain connects TRBV24-1 to TRBJ2-2, with TRBD1 identical over 7 bases. This CDR3 has 15 residues. V shed 4 bases and J 2 bases; nucleotides not matched to a gene: 3. The germline gives CDR1 KGHDR, CDR2 SFDVKD. CDR3 in DNA: TGTGCCACCAGTGAGAGGGGGCGAAACACCGGGGAGCTGTTTTTT. It codes for CATSERGRNTGELFF.

The J gene is TRBJ2-5, the V gene TRBV9; D is perhaps TRBD2 (6 bases). The CDR3 is 14 residues long. V was shortened by 3 bases and J by 2 bases, with 11 bases between the two germline ends. Germline assignment: CDR1 SGDLS and CDR2 YYNGEE. In DNA, the CDR3 is TGTGCCAGCAGCGAAAGTGGGGGGCAAGAGACCCAGTACTTC. This sequence encodes CASSESGGQETQYF.

The chain carries TRBV30 and TRBJ2-3; 11 bases line up with TRBD1. The CDR3 runs 14 residues. Per germline, CDR1 GTSNPN and CDR2 SVGIG (reference sequence). V lost 5 bases, J lost 5 bases, and 6 bases stayed unmatched. In DNA form, the CDR3 reads TGTGCCTGGGGACAGGGGGCAGAGGTAGATACGCAGTATTTT. Encoded protein: CAWGQGAEVDTQYF. Together with reference TRBV30 and TRBJ2-3, the CDR3 gives the full variable domain: SQTIHQWPATLVQPVGSPLSLECTVEGTSNPNLYWYRQAAGRGLQLLFYSVGIGQISSEVPQNLSASRPQDRQFILSSKKLLLSDSGFYLCAWGQGAEVDTQYFGPGTRLTVL.

The gene calls are TRBV27 and TRBJ1-6; D remains unclear. Germline loops: CDR1 MNHEY, CDR2 SMNVEV (reference sequence). CDR3 length: 18 amino acids. V shed 6 bases and J shed 1 base, with 19 bases lying between them. The CDR3 nucleotides are TGTGCCAGCAGCCTGTATTCGGGAATAGGGTCCTATAATTCACCCCTCCACTTT. Translating it yields CASSLYSGIGSYNSPLHF.

The genes are TRBV3-1 (or the pseudogene TRBV3-2) and TRBJ2-7, with D perhaps TRBD2 (5 bases). The CDR3 has 18 residues. Trimming took 4 bases from V and 3 from J, leaving 25 bases between them. From germline, CDR1 is LGHDT and CDR2 YNNKEL (reference sequence). The DNA for the CDR3 is TGTGCCAGCAGCCTCCCCCAGAGGGAAGGTAATTCCCTCTACGAGCAGTACTTC. This gives the protein CASSLPQREGNSLYEQYF.

This clone appeared once. This sequence joins TRBV3-1 (or the pseudogene TRBV3-2) and TRBJ2-2, with D hard to call. The CDR3 runs 15 residues. Germline assignment: CDR1 LGHDT and CDR2 YNNKEL (reference sequence). Trimming cost V 1 base and J 4 bases, with 10 bases left between them. The CDR3 nucleotides are TGTGCCAGCAGCCAAGGCCCCGTCGGCACCGGGGAGCTGTTTTTT. This codes for CASSQGPVGTGELFF.

CDR3 amino acids: CASSFTGSNQPQHF. The CDR3 DNA reads as TGTGCCAGCAGCTTTACAGGGTCCAATCAGCCCCAGCATTTT. J is TRBJ1-5 and V is TRBV7-8, with D maybe TRBD1 (6 bases). The V end lost 3 bases, the J end lost 3 bases, and 9 bases lay between the germline ends. Germline V gives CDR1 SGHVS, CDR2 FQNEAQ. The CDR3 totals 14 residues. The full variable domain, rest sourced from reference TRBV7-8 and TRBJ1-5, is GAGVSQSPRYKVAKRGQDVALRCDPISGHVSLFWYQQALGQGPEFLTYFQNEAQLDKSGLPSDRFFAERPEGSVSTLKIQRTQQEDSAVYLCASSFTGSNQPQHFGDGTRLSIL.

In DNA, the CDR3 is TGTGCCAGTAATAGGGGGAGAGGGTCCTACAATGAGCAGTTCTTC. This encodes CASNRGRGSYNEQFF. The chain uses TRBV19 and TRBJ2-1; perhaps TRBD1 as D (6 bases). This CDR3 spans 15 amino acids. In germline, CDR1 is LNHDA, CDR2 SQIVND (reference sequence). V was trimmed by 7 bases and J by 1 base, leaving 14 bases between them.

The chain couples TRBV4-2 to TRBJ2-5; TRBD2 agrees at 8 bases. CDR3 length: 17 residues. V was clipped by 1 base and J by 1 base; unmatched bases: 8. The germline V gene encodes CDR1 LGHNA and CDR2 YNFKEQ. CDR3 protein: CASSQGPSGSGQETQYF. As DNA, the CDR3 is TGTGCCAGCAGCCAAGGTCCCAGCGGGAGTGGCCAAGAGACCCAGTACTTC.

This clone was seen a single time. The rearrangement uses TRBV6-6 and TRBJ2-7, with TRBD2 identical over 10 bases. Germline V gene sequence: CDR1 MNHNY, CDR2 SVGAGI (reference sequence). J was trimmed by 0 bases and V by 8 bases; bases with no gene match: 4. The CDR3 extends over 14 amino acids. The CDR3 spells CASVKREGSYEQYF. The CDR3 bases are TGTGCCAGCGTTAAGCGGGAGGGCTCCTACGAGCAGTACTTC.

The rearrangement joins TRBV30 to TRBJ1-5; 7 nucleotides align to TRBD1. Germline V CDR1 and CDR2: GTSNPN, SVGIG (reference sequence). The V gene end was trimmed by 3 bases and the J gene end by 3 bases; junction bases not matched to a gene: 8. The CDR3 is 15 amino acids. The CDR3 region is CAWRRTGPPNQPQHF. The CDR3 region has the DNA TGTGCCTGGAGACGGACAGGTCCCCCCAATCAGCCCCAGCATTTT.

V and J are TRBV15 and TRBJ1-2; 8 bases match TRBD1. This CDR3 contains 15 residues. Germline-derived CDR1 and CDR2 are LNHNV and YYDKDF (reference sequence). V lost 5 bases and J lost 5; bases outside the gene matches: 10. Written as DNA, the CDR3 is TGTGCCACCAGCCCAAGACAGGGGATTGGGTATGGCTACACCTTC. Translating it yields CATSPRQGIGYGYTF. Together with reference TRBV15 and TRBJ1-2, the CDR3 gives the full variable domain: DAMVIQNPRYQVTQFGKPVTLSCSQTLNHNVMYWYQQKSSQAPKLLFHYYDKDFNNEADTPDNFQSRRPNTSFCFLDIRSPGLGDTAMYLCATSPRQGIGYGYTFGSGTRLTVV.